The 20 T cell receptor beta chains in this list originate from one sample, sequenced in a study of HIV-infected children after antiretroviral therapy interruption. The treatment denotes: PENTA 11 planned treatment interruption arm or continuous ART arm. A 3' RACE protocol on RNA, with unique molecular identifiers, produced the TCR library. TCRdb used MiXCR to reprocess the 3' RACE reads, holding one entry per CDR3 protein. Of around 50,000 distinct CDR3 sequences listed, around 4.5% are singletons. The sample here was CD45RA+ CD4+ T cells from PBMCs, pooled from several time points, taken from a donor given antiretroviral therapy, either interrupted or continuous. Subset given: naive CD4+ CD45RA+ CD45RO- T cells. Source of these receptors: a pool of human donors with HIV.

This clonotype was picked up many times. This chain links TRBV5-6 with TRBJ1-1; a possible D gene is TRBD1 (6 bases). There are 14 residues in the CDR3. V lost 4 bases, J lost 3 bases, and 13 bases lay in between. Per the germline V gene, CDR1 is SGHDT and CDR2 is YYEEEE. The CDR3 sequence is CASSRGTPYTEAFF. The CDR3 DNA is TGTGCCAGCAGCCGCGGGACACCCTACACTGAAGCTTTCTTT.

This clonotype was picked up many times. This chain links TRBV12-3 or TRBV12-4 with TRBJ1-2; tentative D call: TRBD1 (6 bases). CDR3 length: 13 residues. The V and J ends lost 6 bases and 6 bases respectively, with 14 bases between them. CDR3 residues: CASSANTGHGYTF. DNA of the CDR3: TGTGCCAGCAGCGCCAATACAGGGCATGGCTACACCTTC.

The chain is built from TRBV6-9 and TRBJ1-1, with TRBD1 matching over 8 bases. CDR3 length: 16 amino acids. Germline V CDR1 and CDR2: MNHGY, SVAAGI. V shed 8 bases, J shed 4 bases, and the junction held 15 bases outside the gene matches. Here the CDR3 reads CASQKTGAWDGTEAFF. The CDR3 DNA follows: TGTGCCAGCCAAAAGACAGGGGCGTGGGATGGCACTGAAGCTTTCTTT.

This clonotype showed up many times. V is TRBV28 and J is TRBJ2-5; D may be TRBD1 (6 bases). The germline V gene encodes CDR1 MDHEN and CDR2 SYDVKM. This CDR3 is built from 13 residues. Trimming cost V 6 bases and J 13 bases, with 21 bases left between them. The CDR3 nucleotides are TGTGCCAGCAGGCCACGTCCTCCAGGGGTTTTGTACTTC. It yields the protein CASRPRPPGVLYF. Full variable domain (remainder filled in from reference TRBV28 and TRBJ2-5): DVKVTQSSRYLVKRTGEKVFLECVQDMDHENMFWYRQDPGLGLRLIYFSYDVKMKEKGDIPEGYSVSREKKERFSLILESASTNQTSMYLCASRPRPPGVLYFGPGTRLLVL.

This clonotype appeared many times. V usage is TRBV5-5 and J usage is TRBJ2-1, with 8 bases that match TRBD2. Germline CDR1 SGHKS, CDR2 YYEKEE (reference sequence). This CDR3 region has 15 residues. The J segment lost 9 bases and the V segment lost 3 bases, leaving 11 bases of the junction unmatched. The CDR3 sequence is CASSSPGLVFGEQFF. The CDR3 DNA reads TGTGCCAGCAGCTCCCCGGGACTAGTCTTCGGTGAGCAGTTCTTC.

This clonotype showed up just a few times. V usage is TRBV5-1 and J usage is TRBJ2-3, with 9 bases aligning to TRBD1. CDR3 length: 17 amino acids. Trimming took 0 bases from V and 1 from J; bases not matched to a gene: 6. Germline loops: CDR1 SGHRS, CDR2 YFSETQ. CDR3 region: CASSLVVGDRGTDTQYF. Written as DNA, the CDR3 is TGCGCCAGCAGCTTGGTTGTTGGGGACAGGGGCACAGATACGCAGTATTTT.

Ten or more counts support this clonotype. The V call is TRBV12-3 or TRBV12-4, the J call TRBJ2-3, with 7 bases aligning to TRBD1. The CDR3 is 19 residues long. Trimming removed 3 bases from V and 0 bases from J; junction bases left unmatched: 15. The CDR3 DNA reads as TGTGCCAGCAGTTTCCGGACGGGCAAGCAGGGGGAAAGCACAGATACGCAGTATTTT. Its protein product is CASSFRTGKQGESTDTQYF.

The sample holds a few counts of this clonotype. This chain joins TRBV24-1 and TRBJ2-1; 10 positions agree with TRBD1. Per the germline V gene, CDR1 is KGHDR and CDR2 is SFDVKD. The V and J ends lost 11 bases and 3 bases, in that order; junction bases with no gene match: 12. CDR3 length: 16 residues. The CDR3 region is CASSRDRDRGYNEQFF. DNA for the CDR3: TGTGCCAGCAGCCGTGACCGGGACAGGGGCTACAATGAGCAGTTCTTC.

This clonotype has a count of ten or more. The rearrangement joins TRBV10-3 to TRBJ2-5; D perhaps matches TRBD1 (6 bases). This CDR3 contains 14 residues. CDR1 is ENHRY and CDR2 is SYGVKD in the germline V gene. The V and J ends lost 6 bases and 2 bases respectively, with 13 bases between them. This CDR3 reads CAIRDPGEQETQYF. The CDR3 DNA reads TGTGCCATCAGGGACCCAGGGGAACAAGAGACCCAGTACTTC.

This clonotype was counted ten times or more. CDR3 residues: CSCRTEYNEQFF. The CDR3 nucleotides are TGCAGCTGCCGGACAGAATACAATGAGCAGTTCTTC. The J gene is TRBJ2-1, the V gene TRBV29-1; possibly TRBD1 for D (6 bases). The V gene's germline CDR1 is SQVTM and CDR2 ANQGSEA. The V end lost 8 bases, the J end lost 4 bases, and 12 bases lay between the germline ends. The CDR3 is 12 amino acids.

This clonotype was counted a few times. The rearrangement joins TRBV7-2 to TRBJ2-5; 7 bases line up with TRBD2. V dropped 5 bases and J dropped 5; count of bases not matched to a gene: 11. The CDR3 has 15 residues. Germline V gene lookup returns CDR1 SGHTA and CDR2 FQGNSA. The CDR3: CASSHRGGGQETQYF. Here the CDR3 DNA reads TGTGCCAGCAGCCACCGTGGGGGGGGTCAGGAGACCCAGTACTTC.

The V call is TRBV5-1, the J call TRBJ2-1, with 9 nucleotides matching TRBD1. V shed 3 bases and J 5 bases; nucleotides not matched to a gene: 3. The CDR3 contains 14 residues. The V gene's germline CDR1 is SGHRS and CDR2 YFSETQ. CDR3 protein: CASSWGTGNNEQFF. For the CDR3, the DNA is TGCGCCAGCAGCTGGGGGACAGGGAACAATGAGCAGTTCTTC.

This clonotype occurred once. V is TRBV7-2 and J is TRBJ2-1; maybe TRBD2 (6 bases). Germline V CDR1 and CDR2: SGHTA, FQGNSA. The CDR3 covers 17 residues. V was clipped by 3 bases and J by 7 bases, with 22 bases between them. CDR3: CASSFRVWGDRRNEQFF. The CDR3 DNA reads as TGTGCCAGCAGCTTTCGGGTATGGGGGGACCGACGGAATGAGCAGTTCTTC.

This clonotype was found many times. The chain uses TRBV28 and TRBJ1-4; TRBD1 is a possible D gene (5 bases). Trimming removed 5 bases at V and 15 bases at J, with 16 bases between. CDR1 and CDR2 (germline): MDHEN, SYDVKM. The CDR3 runs 12 residues. CDR3 nucleotides: TGTGCCAGCAGTAAACCCAGGGCGCGTATGTTTTTT. Its translation: CASSKPRARMFF.

This clonotype was counted ten times or more. This rearrangement joins TRBV3-1 to TRBJ2-5; D gene uncertain. V was pared by 5 bases and J by 4 bases, with 8 bases between. Germline CDR1 reads LGHDT; CDR2 reads YNNKEL (reference sequence). CDR3 length equals 12 residues. CDR3 nucleotides: TGTGCCAGCAGCTATACCCCAGAGACCCAGTACTTC. It yields the protein CASSYTPETQYF.

This clonotype was observed many times. The chain is built from TRBV18 and TRBJ2-7; D call uncertain. CDR3 size: 17 residues. CDR1 KGHSH and CDR2 LQKENI come from the germline V gene. V was clipped by 2 bases and J by 5 bases, with 22 bases between them. The CDR3 DNA follows: TGTGCCAGCTCACCAGGGATTGAGGCGTGGCCCTGGGACGAGCAGTACTTC. Encoded protein: CASSPGIEAWPWDEQYF.

This clonotype was counted ten times or more. This chain joins TRBV6-5 and TRBJ1-5; the D gene is possibly TRBD1 (5 bases). Germline CDR1 reads MNHEY; CDR2 reads SVGAGI. CDR3 length: 14 amino acids. V was trimmed by 6 bases and J by 7 bases, leaving 16 bases between them. CDR3: CASRLDRTMQPQHF. CDR3 coding DNA: TGTGCCAGCAGACTCGACAGAACGATGCAGCCCCAGCATTTT.

At least ten counts were recorded for this clonotype. V usage is TRBV7-9 and J usage is TRBJ2-7; 9 bases align to TRBD2. Trimming took 5 bases from V and 0 from J; bases not matched to a gene: 14. The germline CDR1 and CDR2 sequences are SEHNR and FQNEAQ (reference sequence). This CDR3 comprises 18 residues. CDR3 bases: TGTGCCAGCAGCCCACGGTTAGCGGGGGCCTCTAGCTCCTACGAGCAGTACTTC. It yields the protein CASSPRLAGASSSYEQYF.

The chain uses TRBV20-1 and TRBJ2-5; D gene ambiguous. CDR3 size: 12 residues. CDR1 and CDR2 (germline): DFQATT, SNEGSKA (reference sequence). Trimming left V 3 bases short and J 5 bases short, with 10 bases between. The CDR3, as DNA: TGCAGTGCTAGTTCTAACGTTGAGACCCAGTACTTC. Its protein is CSASSNVETQYF.

This clonotype was observed at least ten times. V and J are TRBV29-1 and TRBJ2-3; D remains ambiguous. The germline V and J ends were trimmed by 4 bases and 2 bases, with 7 bases remaining between them. In germline, CDR1 is SQVTM, CDR2 ANQGSEA. The CDR3 runs to 12 residues. The CDR3 DNA reads as TGCAGCGTTGGTAGGAACACAGATACGCAGTATTTT. This codes for CSVGRNTDTQYF.